The 10 T cell receptor beta chains in this list originate from one sample, sequenced in a study of OX40 agonist ivuxolimab in advanced cancers. Some clones are missing from TCRdb's copy, which holds only in-frame ones; the method was immunoSEQ multiplex PCR. Altogether about 77,000 clones are present, around 92% being singletons, with the ten largest covering around 2.4%. The sequencing here drew on CD4+ or CD8+ T cells sorted from blood, taken in a trial of the OX40 agonist ivuxolimab. The receptors stem from an adult with an advanced solid tumor such as melanoma, head and neck, liver or kidney cancer.

This clone has a single count. The chain recombines TRBV10-1 with TRBJ2-2; TRBD1 aligns across 10 bases. After removal of 6 bases from V and 6 bases from J, the junction contained 7 bases not matched to a gene. Germline loops: CDR1 WNHNN, CDR2 SYGVQD (reference sequence). The CDR3 spans 15 residues. The CDR3 nucleotides are TGCGCCAGCAGCCTGGACAGGGGGTTGGCCGGGGAGCTGTTTTTT. Translation: CASSLDRGLAGELFF.

This clone was counted once. This chain uses TRBV4-1 with TRBJ2-4; weak D call: TRBD1 (6 bases). Trimming took 0 bases from V and 1 from J, leaving 10 bases between them. The CDR3 length is 16 residues. Germline V lookup: CDR1 MGHRA, CDR2 YSYEKL. The CDR3 is CASSQDPGAAKNIQYF. DNA for the CDR3: TGCGCCAGCAGCCAAGATCCAGGGGCGGCCAAAAACATTCAGTACTTC.

This chain connects TRBV6-6 to TRBJ2-7; tentative D call: TRBD2 (7 bases). Germline values: CDR1 MNHNY, CDR2 SVGAGI (reference sequence). V lost 11 bases and J lost 1, with 18 bases in between. The CDR3 extends over 14 amino acids. CDR3 sequence: CAGSKGGGSYEQYF. CDR3 DNA sequence: TGTGCCGGAAGCAAGGGGGGAGGGTCCTACGAGCAGTACTTC.

The chain carries TRBV15 and TRBJ2-7, with 7 bases fitting TRBD2. Germline loops: CDR1 LNHNV, CDR2 YYDKDF (reference sequence). After removal of 5 bases from V and 2 bases from J, the junction contained 9 bases not matched to a gene. The length of the CDR3 is 15 residues. The CDR3 sequence is CATSPGGGTPYEQYF. The CDR3 nucleotides are TGTGCCACCAGCCCTGGGGGGGGAACCCCCTACGAGCAGTACTTC.

The rearrangement uses TRBV4-1 and TRBJ2-5, with 8 bases fitting TRBD2. The ends lost 0 bases at V and 4 bases at J; junction bases unmatched: 22. Looked up from germline, CDR1 is MGHRA and CDR2 is YSYEKL. This CDR3 has 21 residues. This chain's CDR3 is CASSQDSAAGAFGRVPETQYF. DNA for the CDR3: TGCGCCAGCAGCCAAGATTCCGCAGCGGGGGCCTTCGGCAGGGTCCCAGAGACCCAGTACTTC.

The genes are TRBV10-1 and TRBJ1-1; 8 bases map to TRBD1. The CDR3 totals 12 residues. From germline, CDR1 is WNHNN and CDR2 SYGVQD (reference sequence). V dropped 9 bases and J dropped 4; count of bases not matched to a gene: 4. CDR3 protein: CASGQGRTEAFF. In DNA, the CDR3 is TGCGCCAGTGGACAGGGCCGCACTGAAGCTTTCTTT.

This rearrangement joins TRBV5-1 to TRBJ1-3; D gene ambiguous. The CDR3 has 14 amino acids. The V end was cut by 0 bases, the J end by 1 base, with 5 bases between. From germline, CDR1 is SGHRS and CDR2 YFSETQ. CDR3 protein: CASSLGGSGNTIYF. In nucleotides, the CDR3 is TGCGCCAGCAGCTTGGGTGGGTCTGGAAACACCATATATTTT. The whole variable domain, filled in from reference TRBV5-1 and TRBJ1-3, reads KAGVTQTPRYLIKTRGQQVTLSCSPISGHRSVSWYQQTPGQGLQFLFEYFSETQRNKGNFPGRFSGRQFSNSRSEMNVSTLELGDSALYLCASSLGGSGNTIYFGEGSWLTVV.

This rearrangement joins TRBV19 to TRBJ1-1; D call uncertain. Trimming shortened V by 5 bases and J by 4 bases, and 11 bases separated the two germline ends. The CDR3 sequence is 13 residues long. The V gene's germline CDR1 is LNHDA and CDR2 SQIVND (reference sequence). CDR3 amino acids: CASSGQFGTEAFF. CDR3 nucleotides: TGTGCCAGTAGTGGCCAGTTTGGCACTGAAGCTTTCTTT.

This clone has a handful of counts. The chain recombines TRBV19 with TRBJ2-1; no definite D call. The CDR3 loop spans 14 amino acids. Germline V lookup: CDR1 LNHDA, CDR2 SQIVND (reference sequence). V was cut by 1 base and J by 1 base, with 5 bases left in between. The CDR3 sequence is CASSIGGSYNEQFF. The CDR3 bases are TGTGCCAGTAGTATAGGGGGATCCTACAATGAGCAGTTCTTC.

The chain joins TRBV28 to TRBJ1-1, with 8 bases that match TRBD1. V lost 8 bases and J lost 0; bases outside the gene matches: 17. Looked up from germline, CDR1 is MDHEN and CDR2 is SYDVKM. This CDR3 is 18 amino acids long. The CDR3 here is CASSIVRDRWGLNTEAFF. DNA for the CDR3: TGTGCCAGCTCGATAGTCAGGGACAGGTGGGGTCTGAACACTGAAGCTTTCTTT.